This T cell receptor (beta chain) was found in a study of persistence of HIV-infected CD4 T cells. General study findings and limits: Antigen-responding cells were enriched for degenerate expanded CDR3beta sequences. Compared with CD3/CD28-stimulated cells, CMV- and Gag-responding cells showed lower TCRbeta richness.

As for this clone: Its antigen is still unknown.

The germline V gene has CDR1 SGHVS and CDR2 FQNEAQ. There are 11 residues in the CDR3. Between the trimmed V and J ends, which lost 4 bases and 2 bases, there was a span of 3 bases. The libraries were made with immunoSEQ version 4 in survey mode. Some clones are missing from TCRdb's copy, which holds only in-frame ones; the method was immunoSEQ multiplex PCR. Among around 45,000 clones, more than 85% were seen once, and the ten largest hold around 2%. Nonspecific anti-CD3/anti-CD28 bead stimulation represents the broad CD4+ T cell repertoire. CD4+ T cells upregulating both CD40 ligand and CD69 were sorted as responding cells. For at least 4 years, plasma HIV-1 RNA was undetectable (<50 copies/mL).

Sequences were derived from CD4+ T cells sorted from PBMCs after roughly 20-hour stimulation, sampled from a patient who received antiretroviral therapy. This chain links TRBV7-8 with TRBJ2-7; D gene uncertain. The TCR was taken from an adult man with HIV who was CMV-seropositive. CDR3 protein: CASSYTYEQYF. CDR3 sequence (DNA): TGTGCCAGCAGCTACACCTACGAGCAGTACTTC.